The 15 T cell receptor beta chains in this list originate from one sample, sequenced in a study of identical twins. TCRdb reanalysed the 5' RACE reads using MiXCR and keeps one entry per CDR3 protein. The data show roughly 480,000 distinct CDR3 sequences, with more than 20% seen just once and roughly 3% held by the top ten. In addition, the sample was reused for a study of T cells expressing NK-cell markers.

Sequencing was done on a sample of CD4+ T cells sorted from blood. Receptor source: a woman aged 18-29 years in good health.

The V and J genes are TRBV7-8 and TRBJ2-3; TRBD2 matches 10 bases. The J segment lost 3 bases and the V segment lost 0 bases, leaving 12 bases of the junction unmatched. The CDR3 is 19 amino acids. In germline, CDR1 is SGHVS, CDR2 FQNEAQ. CDR3 DNA sequence: TGTGCCAGCAGCTTAGCGCGGCTAGCGGGGGTCTTTTTTACAGATACGCAGTATTTT. Protein product: CASSLARLAGVFFTDTQYF.

This clonotype occurred once. V is TRBV19 and J is TRBJ2-3; no definite D call. Germline values: CDR1 LNHDA, CDR2 SQIVND (reference sequence). The CDR3 length is 14 residues. V lost 7 bases and J 3 bases, leaving 14 bases between the germline ends. CDR3 loop: CASNSRFGTDTQYF. In nucleotides, the CDR3 is TGTGCCAGTAACTCTCGGTTTGGTACAGATACGCAGTATTTT.

The chain recombines TRBV9 with TRBJ2-5; a weak D match, TRBD2 (6 bases). Trimming left V 2 bases short and J 3 bases short, with 14 bases between. The CDR3 has 15 amino acids. Germline CDR1 SGDLS, CDR2 YYNGEE. The CDR3 sequence is CASSVSPGGKETQYF. CDR3 bases: TGTGCCAGCAGCGTTTCACCCGGGGGAAAAGAGACCCAGTACTTC.

Only a few counts were recorded for this clonotype. The chain recombines TRBV12-3 or TRBV12-4 with TRBJ2-7; TRBD1 matches at 12 bases. Trimming at V came to 6 bases and at J to 7 bases, leaving 7 bases not matched to a gene. The length of the CDR3 is 14 residues. CDR3 protein: CASRPGQGAREQYF. CDR3 sequence (DNA): TGTGCCAGCAGACCGGGACAGGGGGCAAGGGAGCAGTACTTC.

A few counts support this clonotype. The chain joins TRBV20-1 to TRBJ2-5; 7 bases are shared with TRBD2. Germline trimming cut 6 bases from V and 7 bases from J; bases unmatched to any gene: 8. The CDR3 is 12 amino acids. Germline V lookup: CDR1 DFQATT, CDR2 SNEGSKA (reference sequence). The DNA of the CDR3 is TGCAGTGCCCGGGAGGCCTTTGTGACCCAGTACTTC. This encodes CSAREAFVTQYF.

The V gene is TRBV6-1, the J gene TRBJ2-7; 8 bases fit TRBD1. Germline loops: CDR1 MNHNS, CDR2 SASEGT. J lost 2 bases, V lost 6 bases, and 9 bases had no gene match. The CDR3 spans 15 residues. CDR3 nucleotide sequence: TGTGCCAGCAGGGCGGGACAGGCTCTAACCTACGAGCAGTACTTC. It yields the protein CASRAGQALTYEQYF.

This clonotype was seen only once. J is TRBJ2-7 and V is TRBV3-1; 8 bases fit TRBD2. Germline V CDR1 and CDR2: LGHDT, YNNKEL (reference sequence). After removal of 4 bases from V and 2 bases from J, the junction contained 10 bases not matched to a gene. This CDR3 region has 16 residues. The CDR3 reads CASSPSVAGMTYEQYF. The CDR3 DNA is TGTGCCAGCAGCCCGTCGGTAGCGGGGATGACCTACGAGCAGTACTTC.

This clonotype turned up a few times. The chain has TRBV9 and TRBJ2-7; D is unclear. V was cut by 2 bases and J by 0 bases, with 9 bases left in between. The CDR3 loop spans 14 amino acids. Germline CDR1 is SGDLS and CDR2 is YYNGEE. CDR3 bases: TGTGCCAGCAGCGTTCTCCCGAGCTCCTACGAGCAGTACTTC. Its translation: CASSVLPSSYEQYF. Based on the CDR3 plus reference TRBV9 and TRBJ2-7, the full variable domain is DSGVTQTPKHLITATGQRVTLRCSPRSGDLSVYWYQQSLDQGLQFLIQYYNGEERAKGNILERFSAQQFPDLHSELNLSSLELGDSALYFCASSVLPSSYEQYFGPGTRLTVT.

This clonotype has a handful of counts. The J gene is TRBJ1-5, the V gene TRBV12-5; D is unresolved. The CDR3 runs 14 residues. V was shortened by 5 bases and J by 3 bases, with 11 bases between the two germline ends. Germline loops: CDR1 LGHNT, CDR2 FRNRAP. The CDR3 sequence is CASGTSEYNQPQHF. In DNA, the CDR3 is TGTGCTAGTGGTACCTCAGAGTACAATCAGCCCCAGCATTTT.

V usage is TRBV27 and J usage is TRBJ2-7, with 9 bases matching TRBD2. CDR3 length: 16 amino acids. V shed 1 base, J shed 5 bases, and the junction held 9 bases outside the gene matches. Germline CDR1 is MNHEY and CDR2 is SMNVEV (reference sequence). The CDR3 is CASSLFAVSGSHEQYF. CDR3 nucleotide sequence: TGTGCCAGCAGTTTATTCGCGGTTAGCGGGAGTCACGAGCAGTACTTC.

The gene calls are TRBV5-1 and TRBJ2-1; D might be TRBD1 (6 bases). The ends were cut back, 6 bases at V and 9 bases at J, with 10 bases in the middle. Germline CDR1 SGHRS, CDR2 YFSETQ. This CDR3 comprises 11 residues. The CDR3 sequence: CASKQGGEQFF. In nucleotides, the CDR3 is TGCGCCAGCAAGCAAGGGGGTGAGCAGTTCTTC. Full variable domain (rest looked up from reference TRBV5-1 and TRBJ2-1): KAGVTQTPRYLIKTRGQQVTLSCSPISGHRSVSWYQQTPGQGLQFLFEYFSETQRNKGNFPGRFSGRQFSNSRSEMNVSTLELGDSALYLCASKQGGEQFFGPGTRLTVL.

This clonotype was observed a few times. This chain joins TRBV6-2 or TRBV6-3 and TRBJ2-7, with 9 bases matching TRBD1. V shed 7 bases, J shed 7 bases, and the junction held 8 bases outside the gene matches. Germline CDR1 is MNHEY and CDR2 is SVGEGT. CDR3 size: 13 residues. CDR3 sequence: CASIGTGMREQYF. CDR3 nucleotides: TGTGCCAGCATAGGGACAGGGATGCGAGAGCAGTACTTC.

This chain links TRBV9 with TRBJ2-2, with a weak D call TRBD2 (6 bases). The V end was cut by 4 bases, the J end by 7 bases, with 11 bases between. The CDR3 runs 13 residues. The germline V gene encodes CDR1 SGDLS and CDR2 YYNGEE. In DNA, the CDR3 is TGTGCCAGCAGCCTAGGACTATACGGGGAGCTGTTTTTT. Its protein is CASSLGLYGELFF.

The gene calls are TRBV20-1 and TRBJ2-1; possibly TRBD2 for D (6 bases). Germline-derived CDR1 and CDR2 are DFQATT and SNEGSKA (reference sequence). The CDR3 contains 14 residues. V was trimmed by 7 bases and J by 5 bases, leaving 18 bases between them. CDR3 residues: CSGIRDSINNEQFF. The CDR3 nucleotides are TGCAGTGGAATCCGGGACTCCATAAACAATGAGCAGTTCTTC.

There are a few counts of this clonotype. CDR3 DNA sequence: TGTGCCAGCAGCTCCATACGGGAGCGAACGTACGAGCAGTACTTC. Translating gives CASSSIRERTYEQYF. The chain joins TRBV11-3 to TRBJ2-7, with D possibly TRBD2 on 6 matching bases. This CDR3 is 15 amino acids long. Germline CDR1 is SGHNT and CDR2 is YENEEA. Trimming removed 4 bases from V and 4 bases from J, with 17 bases in between.